Shown below are 14 T cell receptor beta chains from a single sample sequenced in a study of Ad26.COV2.S vaccination and SARS-CoV-2 variants. The sample's treatment: roughly 20 received Ad26.COV2.S at low or high dose, single or two shots; roughly five received placebo; per-sample allocation not given. Specimen acquisition occurred on day 63 following the initial vaccine or placebo injection. Libraries were prepared by immunoSEQ multiplex PCR; TCRdb keeps only in-frame clonotypes and omits some of them. The sample includes about 350,000 clones, about 86% of them seen just once. This material consisted of peripheral blood, taken in a trial of Ad26.COV2.S vaccine versus placebo. These receptors all stem from a person aged 18 to 59 who received the Ad26.COV2.S COVID-19 vaccine or a placebo.

V and J are TRBV14 and TRBJ1-1; D unclear. CDR1 is SGHDN, CDR2 FVKESK, per germline. This CDR3 is 14 amino acids long. V lost 0 bases, J lost 4 bases, and 9 bases lay in between. The chain's CDR3 is CASSQDRPVTEAFF. Here the CDR3 DNA reads TGTGCCAGCAGCCAAGACCGGCCAGTCACTGAAGCTTTCTTT.

This sequence joins TRBV18 and TRBJ2-1; no firm D call. Germline V gene data show CDR1 as KGHSH and CDR2 as LQKENI. V lost 0 bases to trimming and J lost 6 bases, with 9 bases between them. CDR3 length: 14 residues. The CDR3 coding sequence is TGTGCCAGCTCACCACCAATTCTGGGCAATGAGCAGTTCTTC. It specifies CASSPPILGNEQFF.

The chain carries TRBV3-1 (or the pseudogene TRBV3-2) and TRBJ2-3; 8 bases are shared with TRBD1. Germline CDR1 and CDR2: LGHDT and YNNKEL (reference sequence). Trimming removed 5 bases from V and 3 bases from J; junction bases left unmatched: 10. This CDR3 region has 16 residues. The CDR3 loop is CASSSAGGEETDTQYF. In DNA, the CDR3 is TGTGCCAGCAGCTCCGCAGGGGGCGAGGAAACAGATACGCAGTATTTT.

The rearrangement links TRBV9 to TRBJ2-7; the match to TRBD2 covers 8 bases. Germline trimming cut 3 bases from V and 0 bases from J; bases unmatched to any gene: 5. From germline, CDR1 is SGDLS and CDR2 YYNGEE. This CDR3 has 15 amino acids. The DNA for the CDR3 is TGTGCCAGCAGCGCGGGAGGGGGAAGCTCCTACGAGCAGTACTTC. It is translated as CASSAGGGSSYEQYF.

The chain joins TRBV2 to TRBJ1-3, with TRBD1 identical over 7 bases. CDR3 length equals 14 residues. Germline V CDR1 and CDR2: SNHLY, FYNNEI. V shed 4 bases, J shed 4 bases, and the junction held 4 bases outside the gene matches. CDR3 loop: CASSVIGGGNTIYF. CDR3 nucleotide sequence: TGTGCCAGCAGTGTTATAGGGGGCGGAAACACCATATATTTT.

The chain joins TRBV24-1 to TRBJ1-1; a weak D match, TRBD1 (6 bases). Germline V gene data show CDR1 as KGHDR and CDR2 as SFDVKD. V was shortened by 5 bases and J by 4 bases, with 13 bases between the two germline ends. There are 14 residues in the CDR3. The CDR3 sequence is CATSAGGRRTEAFF. The CDR3 DNA reads TGTGCCACCAGTGCCGGGGGGCGCCGCACTGAAGCTTTCTTT.

V gene TRBV10-3 combines with J gene TRBJ1-1; 8 bases line up with TRBD1. V was clipped by 4 bases and J by 1 base; unmatched bases: 5. CDR1 is ENHRY and CDR2 is SYGVKD in the germline V gene. The CDR3 extends over 15 amino acids. CDR3 DNA sequence: TGTGCCATCAGTGGCCCCGGGACAGGGAACACTGAAGCTTTCTTT. Protein product: CAISGPGTGNTEAFF.

This clone was found a few times. V usage is TRBV6-1 and J usage is TRBJ1-4; D call uncertain. CDR3 size: 16 residues. Germline V gene lookup returns CDR1 MNHNS and CDR2 SASEGT. V lost 2 bases, J lost 8 bases, and 18 bases lay in between. The CDR3 sequence: CASSEYGKGLWEKLFF. CDR3 in DNA: TGTGCCAGCAGTGAATATGGGAAGGGCCTTTGGGAAAAACTGTTTTTT.

V usage is TRBV27 and J usage is TRBJ2-1; tentatively, D is TRBD2 (5 bases). CDR3 length: 16 amino acids. In germline, CDR1 is MNHEY, CDR2 SMNVEV (reference sequence). Trimming cost V 1 base and J 7 bases, with 17 bases left between them. CDR3 region: CASSLWRVKRGNEQFF. The CDR3 DNA is TGTGCCAGCAGTTTATGGCGGGTTAAACGTGGTAATGAGCAGTTCTTC.

The chain joins TRBV5-6 to TRBJ2-7, with a tentative D call TRBD1 (5 bases). The CDR3 is 15 residues long. Trimming took off 1 base at V and 0 bases at J, with 11 bases between the two ends. Germline CDR1 and CDR2: SGHDT and YYEEEE. The CDR3 region is CASSLYYRSSYEQYF. The CDR3 DNA sequence: TGTGCCAGCAGCTTGTATTACAGGAGCTCCTACGAGCAGTACTTC.

The chain employs TRBV18 and TRBJ1-6; D is undetermined. Germline CDR1 KGHSH, CDR2 LQKENI. V shed 6 bases and J shed 10 bases, with 16 bases lying between them. The CDR3 covers 14 residues. The CDR3 region is CASSPAVGESPLHF. The DNA for the CDR3 is TGTGCCAGCTCGCCAGCGGTCGGGGAGTCACCCCTCCACTTT.

The chain employs TRBV28 and TRBJ2-1; D remains ambiguous. The CDR3 has 12 amino acids. Germline CDR1 MDHEN, CDR2 SYDVKM. The ends were cut back, 2 bases at V and 8 bases at J, with 7 bases in the middle. This CDR3 is CASSLKAYEQFF. In DNA form, the CDR3 reads TGTGCCAGCAGTTTAAAGGCTTATGAGCAGTTCTTC. Filled out from reference TRBV28 and TRBJ2-1, the complete variable domain reads DVKVTQSSRYLVKRTGEKVFLECVQDMDHENMFWYRQDPGLGLRLIYFSYDVKMKEKGDIPEGYSVSREKKERFSLILESASTNQTSMYLCASSLKAYEQFFGPGTRLTVL.

The V and J genes are TRBV19 and TRBJ1-1; D is perhaps TRBD1 (6 bases). The CDR3 has 15 amino acids. CDR1 and CDR2 from the germline V gene are LNHDA and SQIVND (reference sequence). The V and J ends lost 5 bases and 4 bases respectively, with 17 bases between them. CDR3 coding DNA: TGTGCCAGTAGTGGGGGCCCTGGAAGGAGCACTGAAGCTTTCTTT. This codes for CASSGGPGRSTEAFF.

This clone was detected only once. The rearrangement links TRBV19 to TRBJ1-4; tentative D call: TRBD1 (6 bases). Germline V gives CDR1 LNHDA, CDR2 SQIVND (reference sequence). The V end lost 6 bases, the J end lost 7 bases, and 12 bases lay between the germline ends. The CDR3 is 13 residues long. The CDR3 sequence is CASRENRAEKLFF. CDR3 bases: TGTGCCAGTAGAGAGAACAGGGCTGAAAAACTGTTTTTT.